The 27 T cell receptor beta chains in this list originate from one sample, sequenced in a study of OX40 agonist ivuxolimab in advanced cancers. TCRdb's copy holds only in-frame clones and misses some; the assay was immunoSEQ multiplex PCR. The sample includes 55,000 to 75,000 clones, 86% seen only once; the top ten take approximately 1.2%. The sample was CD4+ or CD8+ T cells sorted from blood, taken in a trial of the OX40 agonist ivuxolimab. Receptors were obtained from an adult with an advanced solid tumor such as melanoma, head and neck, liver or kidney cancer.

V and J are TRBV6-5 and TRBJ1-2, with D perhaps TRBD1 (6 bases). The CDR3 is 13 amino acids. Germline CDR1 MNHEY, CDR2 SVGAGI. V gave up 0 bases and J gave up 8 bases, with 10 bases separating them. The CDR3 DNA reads TGTGCCAGCAGTTACTCGATGGGGGCCGGCTACACCTTC. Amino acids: CASSYSMGAGYTF.

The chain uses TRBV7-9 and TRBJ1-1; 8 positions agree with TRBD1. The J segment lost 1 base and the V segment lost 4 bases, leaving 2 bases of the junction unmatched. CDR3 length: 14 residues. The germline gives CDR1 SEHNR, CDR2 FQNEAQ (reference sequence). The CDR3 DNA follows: TGTGCCAGCAGCTGGGGGACAGGGAACACTGAAGCTTTCTTT. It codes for CASSWGTGNTEAFF.

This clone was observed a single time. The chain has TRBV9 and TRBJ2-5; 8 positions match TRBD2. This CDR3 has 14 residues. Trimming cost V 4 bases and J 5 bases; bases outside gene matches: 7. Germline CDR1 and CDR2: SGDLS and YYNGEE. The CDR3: CASSLSGMSETQYF. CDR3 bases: TGTGCCAGCAGCCTTAGCGGGATGAGCGAGACCCAGTACTTC.

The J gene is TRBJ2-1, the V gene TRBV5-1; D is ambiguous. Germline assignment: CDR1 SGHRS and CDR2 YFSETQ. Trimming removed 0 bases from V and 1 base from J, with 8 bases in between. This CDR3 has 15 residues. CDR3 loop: CASSLGLVSYNEQFF. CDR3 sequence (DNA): TGCGCCAGCAGCTTGGGTCTAGTTTCCTACAATGAGCAGTTCTTC. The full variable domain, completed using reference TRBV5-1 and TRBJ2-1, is KAGVTQTPRYLIKTRGQQVTLSCSPISGHRSVSWYQQTPGQGLQFLFEYFSETQRNKGNFPGRFSGRQFSNSRSEMNVSTLELGDSALYLCASSLGLVSYNEQFFGPGTRLTVL.

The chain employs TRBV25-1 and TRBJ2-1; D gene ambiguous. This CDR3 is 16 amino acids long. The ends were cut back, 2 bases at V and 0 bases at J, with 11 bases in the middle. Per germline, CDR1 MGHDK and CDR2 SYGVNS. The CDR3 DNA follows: TGTGCCAGCAGTGAAAGGCGTACGAGCTCCTACAATGAGCAGTTCTTC. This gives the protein CASSERRTSSYNEQFF.

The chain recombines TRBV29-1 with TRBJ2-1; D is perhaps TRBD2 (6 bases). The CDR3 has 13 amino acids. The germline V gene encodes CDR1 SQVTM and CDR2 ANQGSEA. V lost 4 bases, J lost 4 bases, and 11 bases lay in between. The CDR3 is CSVGGTYYNEQFF. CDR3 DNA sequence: TGCAGCGTTGGGGGGACTTATTACAATGAGCAGTTCTTC.

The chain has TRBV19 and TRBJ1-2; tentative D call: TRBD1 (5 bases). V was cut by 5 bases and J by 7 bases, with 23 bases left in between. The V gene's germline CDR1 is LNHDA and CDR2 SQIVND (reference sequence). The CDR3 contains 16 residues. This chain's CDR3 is CASSLGTLASLGGYTF. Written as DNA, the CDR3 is TGTGCCAGTAGTCTCGGGACGCTAGCCTCCCTCGGTGGCTACACCTTC.

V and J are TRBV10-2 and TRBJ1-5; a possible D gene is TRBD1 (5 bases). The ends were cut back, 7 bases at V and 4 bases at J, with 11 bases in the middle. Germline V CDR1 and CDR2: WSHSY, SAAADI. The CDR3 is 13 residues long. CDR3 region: CASTGTWNQPQHF. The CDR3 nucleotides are TGCGCCAGCACCGGGACCTGGAATCAGCCCCAGCATTTT.

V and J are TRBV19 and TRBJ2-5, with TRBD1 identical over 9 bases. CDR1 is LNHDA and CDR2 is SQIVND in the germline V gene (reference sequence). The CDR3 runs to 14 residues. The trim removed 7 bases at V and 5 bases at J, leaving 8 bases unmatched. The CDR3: CASNNRDRDETQYF. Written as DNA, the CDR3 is TGTGCCAGTAATAACCGGGACAGGGACGAGACCCAGTACTTC.

The CDR3 protein is CASSPQPPGAGDTYEQYF. The CDR3 coding sequence is TGTGCCAGCAGTCCCCAACCCCCCGGTGCGGGGGACACCTACGAGCAGTACTTC. The chain uses TRBV27 and TRBJ2-7; D might be TRBD2 (7 bases). The CDR3 length is 18 residues. The V and J ends lost 5 bases and 2 bases respectively, with 25 bases between them. Germline CDR1 reads MNHEY; CDR2 reads SMNVEV (reference sequence).

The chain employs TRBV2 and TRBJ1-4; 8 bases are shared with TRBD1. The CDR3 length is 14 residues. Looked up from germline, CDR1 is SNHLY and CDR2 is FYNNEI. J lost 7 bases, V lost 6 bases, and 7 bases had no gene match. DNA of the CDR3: TGTGCCAGCAGGCCGGGACAGGATTTTGAAAAACTGTTTTTT. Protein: CASRPGQDFEKLFF.

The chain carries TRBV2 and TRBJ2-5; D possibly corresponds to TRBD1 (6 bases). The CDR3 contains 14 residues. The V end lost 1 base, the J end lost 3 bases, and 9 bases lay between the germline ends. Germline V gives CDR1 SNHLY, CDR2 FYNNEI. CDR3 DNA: TGTGCCAGCAGTGAAGGGGACACCAAAGAGACCCAGTACTTC. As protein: CASSEGDTKETQYF. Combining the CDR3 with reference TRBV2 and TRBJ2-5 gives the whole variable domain EPEVTQTPSHQVTQMGQEVILRCVPISNHLYFYWYRQILGQKVEFLVSFYNNEISEKSEIFDDQFSVERPDGSNFTLKIRSTKLEDSAMYFCASSEGDTKETQYFGPGTRLLVL.

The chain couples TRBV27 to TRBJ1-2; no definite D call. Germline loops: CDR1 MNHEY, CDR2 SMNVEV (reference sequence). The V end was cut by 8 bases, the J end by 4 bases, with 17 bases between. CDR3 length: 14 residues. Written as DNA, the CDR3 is TGTGCCAGCCCCTTACCCAGCACATCCTATGGCTACACCTTC. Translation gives CASPLPSTSYGYTF.

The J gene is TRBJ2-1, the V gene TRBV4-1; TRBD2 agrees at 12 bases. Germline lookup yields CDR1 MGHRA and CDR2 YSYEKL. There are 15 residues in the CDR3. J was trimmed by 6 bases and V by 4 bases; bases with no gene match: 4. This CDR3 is CASSLGLAGINEQFF. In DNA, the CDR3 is TGCGCCAGCAGCCTTGGACTAGCGGGGATCAATGAGCAGTTCTTC.

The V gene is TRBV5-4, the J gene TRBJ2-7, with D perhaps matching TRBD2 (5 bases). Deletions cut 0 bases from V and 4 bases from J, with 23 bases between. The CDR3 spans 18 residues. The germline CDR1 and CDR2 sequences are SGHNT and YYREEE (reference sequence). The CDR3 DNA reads TGTGCCAGCAGCTTGGCCCCATCCGGTACGGCTAGCAGGTACGAGCAGTACTTC. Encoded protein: CASSLAPSGTASRYEQYF.

The CDR3 region has the DNA TGTGCCAGCAGACCGGACAGGGGCAACAATCAGCCCCAGCATTTT. This translates into CASRPDRGNNQPQHF. The chain combines TRBV2 with TRBJ1-5, with TRBD1 matching 9 bases. The CDR3 covers 15 residues. The V gene end was trimmed by 6 bases and the J gene end by 3 bases; junction bases not matched to a gene: 6. The germline gives CDR1 SNHLY, CDR2 FYNNEI. The full variable domain, its missing parts supplied by reference TRBV2 and TRBJ1-5, is EPEVTQTPSHQVTQMGQEVILRCVPISNHLYFYWYRQILGQKVEFLVSFYNNEISEKSEIFDDQFSVERPDGSNFTLKIRSTKLEDSAMYFCASRPDRGNNQPQHFGDGTRLSIL.

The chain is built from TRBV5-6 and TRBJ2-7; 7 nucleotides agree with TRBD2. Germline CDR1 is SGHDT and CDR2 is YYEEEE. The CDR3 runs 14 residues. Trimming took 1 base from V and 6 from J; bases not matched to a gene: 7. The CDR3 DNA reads TGTGCCAGCAGCTTGAGAGCGGGATCGGGCGAGCAGTACTTC. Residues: CASSLRAGSGEQYF.

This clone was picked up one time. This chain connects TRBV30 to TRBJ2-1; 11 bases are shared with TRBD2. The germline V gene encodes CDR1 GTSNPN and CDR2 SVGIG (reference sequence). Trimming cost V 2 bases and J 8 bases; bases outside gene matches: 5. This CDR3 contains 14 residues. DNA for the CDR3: TGTGCCTGGAGTCTAGCGGGAGGTAGCTATGAGCAGTTCTTC. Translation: CAWSLAGGSYEQFF.

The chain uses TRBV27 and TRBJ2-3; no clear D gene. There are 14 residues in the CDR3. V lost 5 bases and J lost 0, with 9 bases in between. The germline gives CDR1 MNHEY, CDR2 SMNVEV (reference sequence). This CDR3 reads CASSLSSSTDTQYF. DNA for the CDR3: TGTGCCAGCAGTCTAAGCTCTAGCACAGATACGCAGTATTTT.

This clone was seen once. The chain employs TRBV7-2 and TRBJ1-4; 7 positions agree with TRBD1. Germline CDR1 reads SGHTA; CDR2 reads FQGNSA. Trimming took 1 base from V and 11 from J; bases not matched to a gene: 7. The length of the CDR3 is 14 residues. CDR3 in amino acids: CASSLVGTDRKLFF. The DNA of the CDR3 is TGTGCCAGCAGCTTAGTCGGGACAGATCGGAAACTGTTTTTT. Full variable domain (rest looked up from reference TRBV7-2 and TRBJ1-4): GAGVSQSPSNKVTEKGKDVELRCDPISGHTALYWYRQSLGQGLEFLIYFQGNSAPDKSGLPSDRFSAERTGGSVSTLTIQRTQQEDSAVYLCASSLVGTDRKLFFGSGTQLSVL.

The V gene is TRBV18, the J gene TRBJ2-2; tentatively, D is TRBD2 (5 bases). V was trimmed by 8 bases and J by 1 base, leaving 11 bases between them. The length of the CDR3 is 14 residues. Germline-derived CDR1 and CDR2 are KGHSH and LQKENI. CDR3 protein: CASTYGVNTGELFF. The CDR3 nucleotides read TGTGCCAGCACCTACGGGGTGAACACCGGGGAGCTGTTTTTT. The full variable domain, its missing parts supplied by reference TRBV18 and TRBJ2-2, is NAGVMQNPRHLVRRRGQEARLRCSPMKGHSHVYWYRQLPEEGLKFMVYLQKENIIDESGMPKERFSAEFPKEGPSILRIQQVVRGDSAAYFCASTYGVNTGELFFGEGSRLTVL.

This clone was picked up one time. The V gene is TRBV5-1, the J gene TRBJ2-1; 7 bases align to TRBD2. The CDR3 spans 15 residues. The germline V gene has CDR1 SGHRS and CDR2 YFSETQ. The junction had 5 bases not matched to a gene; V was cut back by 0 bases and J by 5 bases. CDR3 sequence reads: CASSLEREAHNEQFF. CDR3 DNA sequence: TGCGCCAGCAGCTTGGAACGGGAGGCCCACAATGAGCAGTTCTTC.

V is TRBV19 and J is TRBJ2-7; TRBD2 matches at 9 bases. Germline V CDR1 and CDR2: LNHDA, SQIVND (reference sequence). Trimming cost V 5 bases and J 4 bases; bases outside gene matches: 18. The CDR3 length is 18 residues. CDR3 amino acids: CASSSSGMSSGIKYEQYF. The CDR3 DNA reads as TGTGCCAGTAGTTCATCGGGGATGTCTAGCGGGATTAAGTACGAGCAGTACTTC.

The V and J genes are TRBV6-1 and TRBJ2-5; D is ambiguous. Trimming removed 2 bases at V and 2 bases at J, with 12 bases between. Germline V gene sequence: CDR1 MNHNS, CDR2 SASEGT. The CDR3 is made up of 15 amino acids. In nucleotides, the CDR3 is TGTGCCAGCAGTGAACGTCGAATCATACAAGAGACCCAGTACTTC. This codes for CASSERRIIQETQYF.

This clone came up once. In nucleotides, the CDR3 is TGTGCCAGCAGCCCCCTGGAGGTGATAAATGAGCAGTTCTTC. Translating gives CASSPLEVINEQFF. The chain recombines TRBV11-1 with TRBJ2-1; TRBD2 might be the D (5 bases). The V gene lost 5 bases and the J gene lost 7 bases, with 15 bases spanning the gap. The germline gives CDR1 SGHAT, CDR2 FQDESV (reference sequence). The CDR3 is 14 amino acids.

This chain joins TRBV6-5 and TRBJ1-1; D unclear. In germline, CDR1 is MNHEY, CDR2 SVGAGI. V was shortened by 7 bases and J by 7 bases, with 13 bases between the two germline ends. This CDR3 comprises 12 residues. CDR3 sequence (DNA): TGTGCCAGCACCAGTGAATTGCTTGAAGCTTTCTTT. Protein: CASTSELLEAFF.

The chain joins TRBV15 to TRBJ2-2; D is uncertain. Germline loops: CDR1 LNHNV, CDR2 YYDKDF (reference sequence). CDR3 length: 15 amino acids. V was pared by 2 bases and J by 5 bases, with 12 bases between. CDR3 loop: CATSRSQPRTGELFF. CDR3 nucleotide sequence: TGTGCCACCAGCAGATCACAACCTAGAACCGGGGAGCTGTTTTTT.